The clone carrying this T cell receptor beta chain was counted many times. Here immunoSEQ multiplex PCR was the method, and the copy in TCRdb shows in-frame clones only, minus some. The data contain tens of thousands of clones, over 55% of them singletons. This entry belongs to a study of cytotoxic CD8 clonotypes in ibrutinib-treated CLL. The V gene's germline CDR1 is SNHLY and CDR2 FYNNEI. After removal of 6 bases from V and 8 bases from J, the junction contained 14 bases not matched to a gene. This CDR3 spans 17 amino acids. As input for TCR beta libraries, around 2.1 micrograms of genomic DNA came from cryopreserved PBMCs.

This TCR was sampled from a human donor with chronic lymphocytic leukemia. The J gene is TRBJ1-6, the V gene TRBV2; 9 nucleotides match TRBD1. The sample here was PBMCs, taken after 24 months of ibrutinib treatment. The CDR3 region is CASRTTQGAVGYSPLHF. CDR3 in DNA: TGTGCCAGCAGGACTACACAGGGGGCGGTTGGGTATTCACCCCTCCACTTT.